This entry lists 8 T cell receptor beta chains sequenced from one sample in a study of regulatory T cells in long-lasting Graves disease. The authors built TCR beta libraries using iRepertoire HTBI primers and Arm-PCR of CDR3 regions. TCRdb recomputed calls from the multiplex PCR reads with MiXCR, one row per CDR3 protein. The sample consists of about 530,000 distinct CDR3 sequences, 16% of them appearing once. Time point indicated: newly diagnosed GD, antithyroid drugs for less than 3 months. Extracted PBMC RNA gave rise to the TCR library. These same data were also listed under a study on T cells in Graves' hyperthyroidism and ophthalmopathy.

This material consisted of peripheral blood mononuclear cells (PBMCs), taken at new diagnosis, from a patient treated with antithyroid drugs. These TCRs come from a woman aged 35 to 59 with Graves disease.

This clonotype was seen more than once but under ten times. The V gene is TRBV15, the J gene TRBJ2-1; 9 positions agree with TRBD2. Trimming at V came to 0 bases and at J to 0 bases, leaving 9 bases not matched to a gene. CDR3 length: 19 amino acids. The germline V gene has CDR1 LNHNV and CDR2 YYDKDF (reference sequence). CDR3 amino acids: CATSRDKERGASSYNEQFF. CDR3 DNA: TGTGCCACCAGCAGAGATAAGGAGCGGGGGGCGAGCTCCTACAATGAGCAGTTCTTC. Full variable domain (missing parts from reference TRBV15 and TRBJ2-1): DAMVIQNPRYQVTQFGKPVTLSCSQTLNHNVMYWYQQKSSQAPKLLFHYYDKDFNNEADTPDNFQSRRPNTSFCFLDIRSPGLGDTAMYLCATSRDKERGASSYNEQFFGPGTRLTVL.

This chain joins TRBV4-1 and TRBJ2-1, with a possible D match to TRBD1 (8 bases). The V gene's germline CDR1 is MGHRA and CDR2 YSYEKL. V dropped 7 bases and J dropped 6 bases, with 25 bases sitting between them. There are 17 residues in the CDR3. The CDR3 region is CASNGQGRGLRGNEQFF. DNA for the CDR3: TGCGCCAGCAACGGACAGGGACGGGGACTACGGGGCAATGAGCAGTTCTTC.

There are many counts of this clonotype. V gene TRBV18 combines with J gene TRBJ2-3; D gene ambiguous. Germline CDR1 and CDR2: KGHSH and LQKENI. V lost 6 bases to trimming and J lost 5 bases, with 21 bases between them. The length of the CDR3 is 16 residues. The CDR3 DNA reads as TGTGCCAGCTCCCCCCGCAGGCAGACGATTAGAGATACGCAGTATTTT. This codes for CASSPRRQTIRDTQYF.

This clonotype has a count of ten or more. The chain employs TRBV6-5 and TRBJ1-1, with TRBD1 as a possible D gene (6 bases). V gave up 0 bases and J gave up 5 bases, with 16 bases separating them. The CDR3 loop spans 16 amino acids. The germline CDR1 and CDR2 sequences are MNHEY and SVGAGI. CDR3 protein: CASSYSTPPRGTEAFF. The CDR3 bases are TGTGCCAGCAGTTACTCGACGCCACCTAGGGGGACTGAAGCTTTCTTT.

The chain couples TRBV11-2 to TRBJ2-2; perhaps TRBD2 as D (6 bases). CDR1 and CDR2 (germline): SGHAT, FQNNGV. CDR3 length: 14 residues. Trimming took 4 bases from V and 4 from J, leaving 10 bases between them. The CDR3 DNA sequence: TGTGCCAGCAGCTCCGAGCGGGTCACCGGGGAGCTGTTTTTT. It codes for CASSSERVTGELFF.

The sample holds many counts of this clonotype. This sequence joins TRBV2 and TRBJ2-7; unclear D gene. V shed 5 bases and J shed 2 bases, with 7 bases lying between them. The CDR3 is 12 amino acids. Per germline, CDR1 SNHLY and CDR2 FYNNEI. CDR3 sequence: CASSMKPYEQYF. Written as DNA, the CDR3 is TGTGCCAGCAGTATGAAGCCCTACGAGCAGTACTTC.

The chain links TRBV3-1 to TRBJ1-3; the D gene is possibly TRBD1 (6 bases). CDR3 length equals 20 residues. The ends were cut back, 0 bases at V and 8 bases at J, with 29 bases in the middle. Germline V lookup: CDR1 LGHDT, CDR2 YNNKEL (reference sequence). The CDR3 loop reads CASSQDALPGQIQPRDTIYF. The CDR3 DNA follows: TGTGCCAGCAGCCAAGATGCCCTTCCGGGACAAATTCAACCGCGGGACACCATATATTTT. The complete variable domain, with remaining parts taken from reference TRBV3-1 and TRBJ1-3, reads DTAVSQTPKYLVTQMGNDKSIKCEQNLGHDTMYWYKQDSKKFLKIMFSYNNKELIINETVPNRFSPKSPDKAHLNLHINSLELGDSAVYFCASSQDALPGQIQPRDTIYFGEGSWLTVV.

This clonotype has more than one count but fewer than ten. CDR3 region: CASSDRPSSNQPQHF. Written as DNA, the CDR3 is TGTGCCAGCAGTGACCGACCTAGTAGCAATCAGCCCCAGCATTTT. This chain connects TRBV6-2 or TRBV6-3 to TRBJ1-5, with D hard to call. The CDR3 runs 15 residues. Trimming took off 5 bases at V and 0 bases at J, with 11 bases between the two ends. CDR1 is MNHEY and CDR2 is SVGEGT in the germline V gene.